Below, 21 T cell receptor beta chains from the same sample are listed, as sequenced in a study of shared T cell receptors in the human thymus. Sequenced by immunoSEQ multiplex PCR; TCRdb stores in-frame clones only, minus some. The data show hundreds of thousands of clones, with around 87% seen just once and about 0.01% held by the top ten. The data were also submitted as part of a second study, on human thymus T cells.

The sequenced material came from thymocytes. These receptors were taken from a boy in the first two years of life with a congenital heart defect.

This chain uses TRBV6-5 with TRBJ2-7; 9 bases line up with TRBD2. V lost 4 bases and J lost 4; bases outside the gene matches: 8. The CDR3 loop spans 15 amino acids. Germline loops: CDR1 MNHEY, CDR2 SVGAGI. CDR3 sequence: CASSSPSGVGYEQYF. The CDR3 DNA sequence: TGTGCCAGCAGTTCTCCTAGCGGGGTGGGGTACGAGCAGTACTTC.

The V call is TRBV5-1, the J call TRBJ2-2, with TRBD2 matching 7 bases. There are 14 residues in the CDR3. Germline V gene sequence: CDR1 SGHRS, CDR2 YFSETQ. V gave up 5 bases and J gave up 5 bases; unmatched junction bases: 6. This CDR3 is CASSSGRVTGELFF. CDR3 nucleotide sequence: TGCGCCAGCAGTTCAGGGAGGGTGACCGGGGAGCTGTTTTTT.

The DNA of the CDR3 is TGCGCCAGCAGCCGTAAGGGGGACCAGCCCCAGCATTTT. Its translation: CASSRKGDQPQHF. The gene calls are TRBV4-1 and TRBJ1-5, with D possibly being TRBD1 (6 bases). CDR1 and CDR2 from the germline V gene are MGHRA and YSYEKL. With 4 bases removed from V and 7 bases from J, the gap between germline ends came to 11 bases. The CDR3 covers 13 residues.

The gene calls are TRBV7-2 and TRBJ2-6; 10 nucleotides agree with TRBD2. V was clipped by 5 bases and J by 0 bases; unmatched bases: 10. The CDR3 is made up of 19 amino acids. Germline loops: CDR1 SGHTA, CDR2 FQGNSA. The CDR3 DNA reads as TGTGCCAGCAGCCTAAGGTTGTTAGCGGGAGGCTCTGGGGCCAACGTCCTGACTTTC. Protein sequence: CASSLRLLAGGSGANVLTF. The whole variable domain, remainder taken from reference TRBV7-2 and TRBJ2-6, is GAGVSQSPSNKVTEKGKDVELRCDPISGHTALYWYRQSLGQGLEFLIYFQGNSAPDKSGLPSDRFSAERTGGSVSTLTIQRTQQEDSAVYLCASSLRLLAGGSGANVLTFGAGSRLTVL.

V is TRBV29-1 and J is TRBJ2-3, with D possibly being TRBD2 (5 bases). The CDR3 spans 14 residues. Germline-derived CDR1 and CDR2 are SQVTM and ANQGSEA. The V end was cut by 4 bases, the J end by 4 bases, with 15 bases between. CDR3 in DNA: TGCAGCGTTGCCCCGGGAAAACATGCAGATACGCAGTATTTT. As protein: CSVAPGKHADTQYF.

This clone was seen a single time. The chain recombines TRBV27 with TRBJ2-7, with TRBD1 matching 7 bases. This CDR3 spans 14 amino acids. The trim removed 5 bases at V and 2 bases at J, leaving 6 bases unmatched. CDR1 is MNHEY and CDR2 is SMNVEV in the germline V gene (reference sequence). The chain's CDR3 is CASSNPTGTYEQYF. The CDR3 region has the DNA TGTGCCAGCAGTAACCCGACAGGGACCTACGAGCAGTACTTC.

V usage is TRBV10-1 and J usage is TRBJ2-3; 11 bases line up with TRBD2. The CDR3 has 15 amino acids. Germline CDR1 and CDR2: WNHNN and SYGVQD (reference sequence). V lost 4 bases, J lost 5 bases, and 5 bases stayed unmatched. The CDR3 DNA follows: TGCGCCAGCAGTGTGACTAGCGGGACGAGAGATACGCAGTATTTT. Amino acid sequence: CASSVTSGTRDTQYF.

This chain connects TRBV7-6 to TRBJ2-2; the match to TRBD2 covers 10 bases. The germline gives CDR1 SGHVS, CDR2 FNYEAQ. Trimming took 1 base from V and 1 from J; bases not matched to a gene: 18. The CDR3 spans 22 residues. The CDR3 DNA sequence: TGTGCCAGCAGCTTAGTCGCGGGAAGGGACAGAGGACTAGCGGAGAACACCGGGGAGCTGTTTTTT. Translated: CASSLVAGRDRGLAENTGELFF.

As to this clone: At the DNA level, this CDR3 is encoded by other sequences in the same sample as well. CDR3 sequence (DNA): TGTGCCAGCAGAGGCCTGGACTGCAGGTCGAATGAAAAACTGTTTTTT. It translates to CASRGLDCRSNEKLFF. The V gene is TRBV2, the J gene TRBJ1-4; D remains ambiguous. Germline assignment: CDR1 SNHLY and CDR2 FYNNEI. CDR3 length: 16 amino acids. V lost 6 bases and J lost 5, with 19 bases in between.

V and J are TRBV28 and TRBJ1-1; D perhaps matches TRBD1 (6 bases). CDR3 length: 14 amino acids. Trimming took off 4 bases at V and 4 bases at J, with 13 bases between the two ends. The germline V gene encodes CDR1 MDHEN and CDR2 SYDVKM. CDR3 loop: CASSYGQRGTEAFF. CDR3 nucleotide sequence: TGTGCCAGCAGTTACGGACAGAGGGGCACTGAAGCTTTCTTT.

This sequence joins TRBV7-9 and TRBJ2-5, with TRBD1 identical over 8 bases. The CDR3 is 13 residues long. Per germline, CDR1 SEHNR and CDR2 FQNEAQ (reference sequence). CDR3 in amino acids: CAVDKWTGKTQYF. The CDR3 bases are TGTGCGGTCGACAAGTGGACAGGGAAGACCCAGTACTTC.

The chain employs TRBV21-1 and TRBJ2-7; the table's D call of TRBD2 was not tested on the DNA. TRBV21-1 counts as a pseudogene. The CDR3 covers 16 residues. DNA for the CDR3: TGTGCCAGCAGCAAAGCAGGGACTAGCGGTAACTACGAGCAGTACTTC. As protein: CASSKAGTSGNYEQYF.

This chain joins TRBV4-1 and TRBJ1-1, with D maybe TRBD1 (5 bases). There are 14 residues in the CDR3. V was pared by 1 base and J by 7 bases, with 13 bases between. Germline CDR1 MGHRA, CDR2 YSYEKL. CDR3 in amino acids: CASSQGGSQGEAFF. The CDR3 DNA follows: TGCGCCAGCAGCCAAGGAGGCAGCCAGGGTGAAGCTTTCTTT.

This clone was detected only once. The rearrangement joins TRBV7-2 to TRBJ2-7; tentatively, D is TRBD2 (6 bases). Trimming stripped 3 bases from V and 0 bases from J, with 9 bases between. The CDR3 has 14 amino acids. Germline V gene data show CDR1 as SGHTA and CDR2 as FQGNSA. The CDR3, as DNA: TGTGCCAGCAGCTTCGGGCGGGACTCCTACGAGCAGTACTTC. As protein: CASSFGRDSYEQYF.

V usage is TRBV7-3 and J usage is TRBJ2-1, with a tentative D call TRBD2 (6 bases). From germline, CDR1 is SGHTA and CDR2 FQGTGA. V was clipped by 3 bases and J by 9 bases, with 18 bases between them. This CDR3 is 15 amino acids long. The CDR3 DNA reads TGTGCCAGCAGCTTTGGTCCGGGAGATCGGGGTGAGCAGTTCTTC. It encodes CASSFGPGDRGEQFF.

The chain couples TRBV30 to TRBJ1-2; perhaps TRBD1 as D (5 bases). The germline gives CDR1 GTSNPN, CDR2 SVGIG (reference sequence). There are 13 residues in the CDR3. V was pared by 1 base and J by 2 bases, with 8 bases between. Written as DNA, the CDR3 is TGTGCCTGGAGTGCCCGACAGAACTATGGCTACACCTTC. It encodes CAWSARQNYGYTF.

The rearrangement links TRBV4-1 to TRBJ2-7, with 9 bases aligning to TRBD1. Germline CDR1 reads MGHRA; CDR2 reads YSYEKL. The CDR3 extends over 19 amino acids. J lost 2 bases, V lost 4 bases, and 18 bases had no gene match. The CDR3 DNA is TGCGCCAGCAGCCTCAGGTCGGGACAGGGAAAGAAGAGGGCCTACGAGCAGTACTTC. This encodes CASSLRSGQGKKRAYEQYF.

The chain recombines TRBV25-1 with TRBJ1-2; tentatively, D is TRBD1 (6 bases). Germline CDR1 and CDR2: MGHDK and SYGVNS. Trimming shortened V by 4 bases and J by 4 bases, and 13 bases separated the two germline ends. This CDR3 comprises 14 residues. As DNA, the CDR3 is TGTGCCAGCAGTGCCAGGGGTAAGGTCTATGGCTACACCTTC. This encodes CASSARGKVYGYTF.

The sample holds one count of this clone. The CDR3 region has the DNA TGTGCCACCAGCTCCCCCGGGGTTAGCGGGAGGGCCGGTGAGACCCAGTACTTC. Its protein product is CATSSPGVSGRAGETQYF. V gene TRBV15 combines with J gene TRBJ2-5; 11 bases are shared with TRBD2. With 5 bases clipped from V and 5 bases from J, the junction kept 16 bases outside the gene matches. CDR1 is LNHNV and CDR2 is YYDKDF in the germline V gene (reference sequence). The CDR3 contains 18 residues.

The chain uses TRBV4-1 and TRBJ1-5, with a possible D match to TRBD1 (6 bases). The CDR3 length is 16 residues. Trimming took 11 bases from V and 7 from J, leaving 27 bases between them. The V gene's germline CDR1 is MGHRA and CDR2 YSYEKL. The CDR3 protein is CAPQPDPTQGGQPQHF. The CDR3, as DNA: TGCGCCCCCCAACCCGATCCCACACAGGGTGGGCAGCCCCAGCATTTT.

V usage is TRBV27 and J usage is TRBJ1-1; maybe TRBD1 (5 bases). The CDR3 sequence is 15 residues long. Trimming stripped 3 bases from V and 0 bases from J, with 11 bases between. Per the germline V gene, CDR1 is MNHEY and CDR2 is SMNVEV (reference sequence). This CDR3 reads CASSFGSGVNTEAFF. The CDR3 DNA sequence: TGTGCCAGCAGTTTCGGGTCGGGGGTGAACACTGAAGCTTTCTTT.